The TCR beta chain described here comes from a study of shared clonotypes between healthy human individuals. Method: immunoSEQ multiplex PCR; TCRdb's copy keeps in-frame clones and lacks some. The repertoire holds around 2.5 million clones, with over 85% as singletons. Germline CDR1 reads MGHRA; CDR2 reads YSYEKL. The CDR3 totals 16 residues. V lost 0 bases and J lost 4; bases outside the gene matches: 7. The sequence was collected from a man aged 18 to 30 in good health. Some clones in this sample may be carry-over from other donors' samples. This sequence joins TRBV4-1 and TRBJ2-7; 9 bases are shared with TRBD1. The material sequenced was naive CD4+ T cells from PBMCs. The subset here: CD45RA+ positively selected. The CDR3 loop reads CASSQDPTGGGYEQYF. The CDR3 bases are TGCGCCAGCAGCCAAGATCCGACAGGGGGAGGGTACGAGCAGTACTTC.